Below, 9 T cell receptor beta chains from the same sample are listed, as sequenced in a study of cytomegalovirus exposure and HLA in healthy donors (dated by TCRdb to 2016 to 2017). Library construction relied on the immunoSEQ multiplex PCR assay. For the multiplex PCR, a mixture combining 60 forward primers for TCR Vbeta segments and 13 reverse primers for TCR Jbeta segments was used. The immuneACCESS repertoire file appears here via TCRdb, limited to in-frame rearrangements. These files lack a portion of the clones; in checked studies, under half of the deficit traces to unresolved V genes, and the cause of the others is not known. The sample records 140,000 to 150,000 clones, around three quarters of which are singletons. The ten largest clones capture around 1.7% of the sample. Input material: PBMCs. These receptors were collected from a woman aged 40-49 years in good health and CMV-seronegative.

V usage is TRBV10-3 and J usage is TRBJ2-5; 7 nucleotides line up with TRBD2. V lost 0 bases and J lost 2; bases outside the gene matches: 0. Germline V lookup: CDR1 ENHRY, CDR2 SYGVKD. The CDR3 loop spans 14 amino acids. CDR3: CAISESLAQETQYF. In DNA, the CDR3 is TGTGCCATCAGTGAGTCACTAGCGCAAGAGACCCAGTACTTC.

The chain is built from TRBV11-2 and TRBJ1-6; tentative D call: TRBD1 (6 bases). Trimming stripped 4 bases from V and 6 bases from J, with 10 bases between. The germline V gene encodes CDR1 SGHAT and CDR2 FQNNGV. CDR3 length: 14 amino acids. The CDR3 loop is CASSSQGGNSPLHF. The CDR3 DNA reads as TGTGCCAGCAGCTCCCAAGGGGGTAATTCACCCCTCCACTTT. Full variable domain (remainder filled in from reference TRBV11-2 and TRBJ1-6): EAGVAQSPRYKIIEKRQSVAFWCNPISGHATLYWYQQILGQGPKLLIQFQNNGVVDDSQLPKDRFSAERLKGVDSTLKIQPAKLEDSAVYLCASSSQGGNSPLHFGNGTRLTVT.

The chain links TRBV4-1 to TRBJ1-5; unclear D gene. Germline V CDR1 and CDR2: MGHRA, YSYEKL. Trimming took 3 bases from V and 3 from J, leaving 15 bases between them. This CDR3 comprises 16 residues. The CDR3 loop reads CASSHRPGSFNQPQHF. As DNA, the CDR3 is TGCGCCAGCAGCCACCGACCTGGGAGTTTCAATCAGCCCCAGCATTTT.

The genes are TRBV10-2 and TRBJ2-7; 9 positions match TRBD1. The CDR3 has 15 amino acids. The junction had 8 bases not matched to a gene; V was cut back by 3 bases and J by 5 bases. Germline V gene sequence: CDR1 WSHSY, CDR2 SAAADI. In DNA, the CDR3 is TGCGCCAGCAGTGATACAGGGGGCTGGATCCACGAGCAGTACTTC. Translating gives CASSDTGGWIHEQYF.

V usage is TRBV5-1 and J usage is TRBJ2-1; 10 bases align to TRBD2. CDR3 length: 15 amino acids. J lost 5 bases, V lost 1 base, and 3 bases had no gene match. Germline V gives CDR1 SGHRS, CDR2 YFSETQ. The CDR3 sequence is CASSLSLAGDNEQFF. The DNA of the CDR3 is TGCGCCAGCAGCTTGTCTCTAGCGGGGGACAATGAGCAGTTCTTC.

The chain combines TRBV6-4 with TRBJ1-1, with 7 bases fitting TRBD1. The J segment lost 5 bases and the V segment lost 3 bases, leaving 6 bases of the junction unmatched. This CDR3 spans 14 amino acids. CDR1 is MRHNA and CDR2 is SNTAGT in the germline V gene. CDR3 in amino acids: CASSESTGRTEAFF. CDR3 bases: TGTGCCAGCAGTGAGTCGACAGGGCGTACTGAAGCTTTCTTT.

As regards this clone: Other DNA sequences in this sample translate to the same CDR3. This chain joins TRBV5-1 and TRBJ1-2; the D is unclear. The germline V gene has CDR1 SGHRS and CDR2 YFSETQ. Trimming took 0 bases from V and 2 from J, leaving 8 bases between them. There are 14 residues in the CDR3. CDR3 bases: TGCGCCAGCAGCTTGGAGGCGGCGAACTATGGCTACACCTTC. Its translation is CASSLEAANYGYTF.

This clone was recorded once. The V gene is TRBV5-1, the J gene TRBJ2-5; D might be TRBD1 (6 bases). The germline V and J ends were trimmed by 2 bases and 5 bases, with 13 bases remaining between them. The CDR3 consists of 14 residues. Germline V gene data show CDR1 as SGHRS and CDR2 as YFSETQ. In nucleotides, the CDR3 is TGCGCCAGCAGCTTCTGGGGGCCGGGGGAGACCCAGTACTTC. Translated, it gives CASSFWGPGETQYF.

The genes are TRBV23-1 and TRBJ1-6; the match to TRBD1 covers 7 bases. TRBV23-1 is an ORF, and what it does is uncertain. The V and J ends lost 2 bases and 4 bases, in that order; junction bases with no gene match: 11. The CDR3 length is 18 residues. CDR3 sequence: CASSQDRQGGNYNSPLHF. CDR3 DNA: TGCGCCAGCAGTCAAGATCGACAGGGAGGAAATTATAATTCACCCCTCCACTTT.